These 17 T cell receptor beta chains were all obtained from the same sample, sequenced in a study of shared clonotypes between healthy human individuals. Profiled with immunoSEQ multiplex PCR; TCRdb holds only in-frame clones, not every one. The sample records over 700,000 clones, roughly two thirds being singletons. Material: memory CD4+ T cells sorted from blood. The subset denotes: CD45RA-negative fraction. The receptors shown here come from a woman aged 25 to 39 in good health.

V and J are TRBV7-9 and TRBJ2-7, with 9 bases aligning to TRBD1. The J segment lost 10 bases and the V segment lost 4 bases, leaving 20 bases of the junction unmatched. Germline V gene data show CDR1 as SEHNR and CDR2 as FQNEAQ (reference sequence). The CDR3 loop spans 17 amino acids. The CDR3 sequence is CASSSPFVGQGSQDQYF. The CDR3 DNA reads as TGTGCCAGCAGCTCTCCTTTCGTAGGACAGGGGTCTCAAGACCAGTACTTC. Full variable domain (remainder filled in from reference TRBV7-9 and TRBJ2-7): DTGVSQNPRHKITKRGQNVTFRCDPISEHNRLYWYRQTLGQGPEFLTYFQNEAQLEKSRLLSDRFSAERPKGSFSTLEIQRTEQGDSAMYLCASSSPFVGQGSQDQYFGPGTRLTVT.

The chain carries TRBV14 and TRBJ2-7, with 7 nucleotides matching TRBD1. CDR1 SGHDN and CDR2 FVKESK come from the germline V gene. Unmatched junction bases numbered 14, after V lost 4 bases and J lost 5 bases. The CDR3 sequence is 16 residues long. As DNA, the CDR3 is TGTGCCAGCAGCCTAAAGACAGGGAAAAGTCTCCACGAGCAGTACTTC. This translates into CASSLKTGKSLHEQYF.

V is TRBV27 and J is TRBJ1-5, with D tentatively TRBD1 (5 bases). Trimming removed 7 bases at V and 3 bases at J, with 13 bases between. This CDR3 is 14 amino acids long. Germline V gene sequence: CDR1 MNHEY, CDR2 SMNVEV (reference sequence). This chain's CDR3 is CASTRAGSNQPQHF. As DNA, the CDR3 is TGTGCCAGCACGAGGGCAGGGTCCAATCAGCCCCAGCATTTT.

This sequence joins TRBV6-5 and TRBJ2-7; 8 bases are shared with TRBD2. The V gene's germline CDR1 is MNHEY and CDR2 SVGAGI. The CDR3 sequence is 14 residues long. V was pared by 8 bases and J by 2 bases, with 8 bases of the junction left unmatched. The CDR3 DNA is TGTGCCAGCTTCGCTAGCGGGTCGACCTACGAGCAGTACTTC. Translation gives CASFASGSTYEQYF.

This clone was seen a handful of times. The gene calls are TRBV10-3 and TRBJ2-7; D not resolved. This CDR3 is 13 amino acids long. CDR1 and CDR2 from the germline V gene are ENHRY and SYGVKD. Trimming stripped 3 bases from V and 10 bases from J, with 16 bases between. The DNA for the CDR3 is TGTGCCATCAGTGAAAATACAAGCGAAAATCAGTACTTC. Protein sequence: CAISENTSENQYF.

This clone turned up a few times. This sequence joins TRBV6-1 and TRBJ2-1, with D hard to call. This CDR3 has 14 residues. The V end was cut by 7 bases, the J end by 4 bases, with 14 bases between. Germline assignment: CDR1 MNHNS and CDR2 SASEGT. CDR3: CASTLLTDYNEQFF. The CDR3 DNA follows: TGTGCCAGCACGCTCCTAACTGATTACAATGAGCAGTTCTTC.

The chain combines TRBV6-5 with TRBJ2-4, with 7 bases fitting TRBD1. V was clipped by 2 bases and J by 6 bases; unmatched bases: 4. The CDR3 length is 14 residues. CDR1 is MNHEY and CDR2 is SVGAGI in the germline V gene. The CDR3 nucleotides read TGTGCCAGCAGTTACGGGGACAGTAGAAACATTCAGTACTTC. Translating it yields CASSYGDSRNIQYF.

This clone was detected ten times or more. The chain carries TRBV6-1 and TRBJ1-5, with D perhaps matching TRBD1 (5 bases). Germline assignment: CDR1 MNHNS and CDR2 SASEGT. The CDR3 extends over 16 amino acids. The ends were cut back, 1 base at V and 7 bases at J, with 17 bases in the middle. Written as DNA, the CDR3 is TGTGCCAGCAGTGAAGGGGGGTCGGCGCATTTCCAGCCCCAGCATTTT. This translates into CASSEGGSAHFQPQHF.

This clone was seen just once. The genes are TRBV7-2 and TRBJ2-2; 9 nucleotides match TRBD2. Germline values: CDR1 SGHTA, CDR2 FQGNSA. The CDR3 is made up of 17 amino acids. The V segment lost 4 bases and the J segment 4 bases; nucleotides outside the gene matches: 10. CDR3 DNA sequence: TGTGCCAGCAGCTCACCCGGGACTAGCAAGGGCACCGGGGAGCTGTTTTTT. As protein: CASSSPGTSKGTGELFF.

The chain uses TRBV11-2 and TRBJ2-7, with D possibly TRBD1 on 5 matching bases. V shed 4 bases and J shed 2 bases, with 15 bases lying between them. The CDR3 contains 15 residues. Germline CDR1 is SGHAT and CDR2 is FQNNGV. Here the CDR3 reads CASSSPSGRAYEQYF. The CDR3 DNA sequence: TGTGCCAGCAGCTCCCCATCAGGGCGCGCCTACGAGCAGTACTTC.

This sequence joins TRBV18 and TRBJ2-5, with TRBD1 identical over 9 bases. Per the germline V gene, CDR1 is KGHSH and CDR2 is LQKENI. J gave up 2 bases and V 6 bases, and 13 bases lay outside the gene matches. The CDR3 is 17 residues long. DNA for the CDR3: TGTGCCAGCTCCCCTTTACAGGGGGCGCGGGGGCAAGAGACCCAGTACTTC. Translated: CASSPLQGARGQETQYF.

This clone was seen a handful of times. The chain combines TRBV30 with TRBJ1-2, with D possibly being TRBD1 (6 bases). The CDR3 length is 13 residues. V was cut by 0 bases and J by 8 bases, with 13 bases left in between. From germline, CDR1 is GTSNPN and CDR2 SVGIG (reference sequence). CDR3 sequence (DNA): TGTGCCTGGAGTGTACAGGGTTTCGGCGGCTACACCTTC. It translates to CAWSVQGFGGYTF.

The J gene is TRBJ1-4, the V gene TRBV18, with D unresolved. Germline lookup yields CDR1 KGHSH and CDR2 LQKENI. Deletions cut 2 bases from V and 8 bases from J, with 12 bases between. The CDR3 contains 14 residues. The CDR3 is CASSPSRNVEKLFF. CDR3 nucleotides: TGTGCCAGCTCACCATCACGGAACGTGGAAAAACTGTTTTTT.

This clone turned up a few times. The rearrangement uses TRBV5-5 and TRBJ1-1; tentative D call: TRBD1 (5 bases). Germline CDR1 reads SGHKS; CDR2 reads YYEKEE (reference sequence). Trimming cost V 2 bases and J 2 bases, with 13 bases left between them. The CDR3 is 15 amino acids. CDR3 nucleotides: TGTGCCAGCAGCTTAGATGGGGACCCAAACACTGAAGCTTTCTTT. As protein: CASSLDGDPNTEAFF.

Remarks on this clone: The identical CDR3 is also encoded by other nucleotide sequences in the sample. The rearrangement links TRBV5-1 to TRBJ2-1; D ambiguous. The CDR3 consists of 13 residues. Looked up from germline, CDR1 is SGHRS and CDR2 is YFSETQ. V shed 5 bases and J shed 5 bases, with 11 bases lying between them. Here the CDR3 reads CASRRTANNEQFF. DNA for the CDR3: TGCGCCAGCAGAAGGACGGCGAACAATGAGCAGTTCTTC.

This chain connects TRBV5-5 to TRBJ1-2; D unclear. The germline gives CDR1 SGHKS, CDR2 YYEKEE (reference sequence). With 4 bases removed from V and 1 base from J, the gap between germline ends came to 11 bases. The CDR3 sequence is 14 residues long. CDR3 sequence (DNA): TGTGCCAGCAGCCAAAGGAGTGATAACTATGGCTACACCTTC. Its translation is CASSQRSDNYGYTF.

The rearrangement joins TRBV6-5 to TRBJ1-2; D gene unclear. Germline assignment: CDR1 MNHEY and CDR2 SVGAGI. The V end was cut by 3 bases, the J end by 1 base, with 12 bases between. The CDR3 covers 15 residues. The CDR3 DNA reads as TGTGCCAGCAGTTATCTCGGCGACCTTAACTATGGCTACACCTTC. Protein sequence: CASSYLGDLNYGYTF.